This T cell receptor (beta chain) stems from a study of T cell responses to AZD1222 COVID-19 vaccine. Study-wide findings and caveats: Nearly half of spike-specific TCRs reportedly target variant regions that are unmutated in the B.1.351 and B.1.1.7 variants. Dominant CD4 TCR responses targeted spike regions 160-218 and 743-854. Just a handful of AZD1222 recipients tested seropositive at baseline.

Timing groups of about 4 and about 12 weeks for second doses were pooled. V lost 5 bases, J lost 5 bases, and 9 bases stayed unmatched. This CDR3 contains 16 residues. Germline V gene sequence: CDR1 SEHNR, CDR2 FQNEAQ (reference sequence). With respect to this clone: What it binds is not known.

The table came from immunoSEQ multiplex PCR; TCRdb's copy has only in-frame clones and leaves some out. Of about 140,000 clones in the sample, approximately 87% are singletons; the top ten hold 1.5% to 2%. The material was peripheral blood, obtained 28 days after the second AZD1222 dose. The genes are TRBV7-9 and TRBJ1-4, with 9 bases matching TRBD1. This TCR was sampled from an adult who received the AZD1222 COVID-19 vaccine. The CDR3 here is CASSIHTGGVNEKLFF. The CDR3 nucleotides are TGTGCCAGCAGCATTCATACAGGGGGCGTCAATGAAAAACTGTTTTTT.